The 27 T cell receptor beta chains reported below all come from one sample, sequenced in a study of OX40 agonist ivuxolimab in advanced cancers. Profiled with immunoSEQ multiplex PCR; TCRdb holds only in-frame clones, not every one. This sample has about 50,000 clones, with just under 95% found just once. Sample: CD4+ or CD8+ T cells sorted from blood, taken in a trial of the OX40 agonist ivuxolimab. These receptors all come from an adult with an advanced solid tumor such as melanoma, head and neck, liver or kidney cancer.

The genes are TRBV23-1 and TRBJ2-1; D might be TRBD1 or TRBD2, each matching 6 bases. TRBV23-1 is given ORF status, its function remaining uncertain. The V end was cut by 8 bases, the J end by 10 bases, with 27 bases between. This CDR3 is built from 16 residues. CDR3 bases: TGCGCCAGCGGGACTGAATGGGACACAGACGCGGGGGAGCAGTTCTTC. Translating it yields CASGTEWDTDAGEQFF.

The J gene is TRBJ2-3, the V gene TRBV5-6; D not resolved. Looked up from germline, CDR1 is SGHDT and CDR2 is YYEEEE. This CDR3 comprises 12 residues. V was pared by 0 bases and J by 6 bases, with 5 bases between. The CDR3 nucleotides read TGTGCCAGCAGCTTGGGGGCTGATACGCAGTATTTT. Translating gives CASSLGADTQYF.

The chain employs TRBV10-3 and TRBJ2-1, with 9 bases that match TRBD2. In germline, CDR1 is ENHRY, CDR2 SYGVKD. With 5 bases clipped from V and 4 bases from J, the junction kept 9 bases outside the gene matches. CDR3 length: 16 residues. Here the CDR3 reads CAISSQASGVYNEQFF. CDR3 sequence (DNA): TGTGCCATCAGTTCACAGGCTAGCGGGGTGTACAATGAGCAGTTCTTC.

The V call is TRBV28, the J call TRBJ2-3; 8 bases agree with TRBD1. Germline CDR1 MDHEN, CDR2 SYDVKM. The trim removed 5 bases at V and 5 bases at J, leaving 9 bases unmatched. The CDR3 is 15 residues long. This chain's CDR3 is CASSDRGLPGDTQYF. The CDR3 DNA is TGTGCCAGCAGTGACAGGGGTCTCCCGGGAGATACGCAGTATTTT.

Here the CDR3 reads CASKSSGIQETQYF. The CDR3, as DNA: TGTGCCAGCAAGAGTAGCGGGATACAAGAGACCCAGTACTTC. This chain joins TRBV2 and TRBJ2-5, with TRBD2 matching 8 bases. The CDR3 contains 14 residues. Unmatched junction bases numbered 6, after V lost 7 bases and J lost 2 bases. Per the germline V gene, CDR1 is SNHLY and CDR2 is FYNNEI. Full variable domain (missing parts from reference TRBV2 and TRBJ2-5): EPEVTQTPSHQVTQMGQEVILRCVPISNHLYFYWYRQILGQKVEFLVSFYNNEISEKSEIFDDQFSVERPDGSNFTLKIRSTKLEDSAMYFCASKSSGIQETQYFGPGTRLLVL.

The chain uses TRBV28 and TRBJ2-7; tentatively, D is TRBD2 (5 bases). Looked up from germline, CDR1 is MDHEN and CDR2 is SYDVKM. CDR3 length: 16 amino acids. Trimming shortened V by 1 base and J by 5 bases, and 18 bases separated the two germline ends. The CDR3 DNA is TGTGCCAGCAGTTTATTCGCCGGGGATTTTATGGACGAGCAGTACTTC. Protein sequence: CASSLFAGDFMDEQYF.

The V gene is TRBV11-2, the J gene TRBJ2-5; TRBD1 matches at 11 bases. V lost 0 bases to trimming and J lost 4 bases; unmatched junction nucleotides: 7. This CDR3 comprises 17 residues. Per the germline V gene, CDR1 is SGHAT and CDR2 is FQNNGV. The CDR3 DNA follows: TGTGCCAGCAGCTTAGAGGTTAGGACAGGGGGCCGAGAGACCCAGTACTTC. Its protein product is CASSLEVRTGGRETQYF.

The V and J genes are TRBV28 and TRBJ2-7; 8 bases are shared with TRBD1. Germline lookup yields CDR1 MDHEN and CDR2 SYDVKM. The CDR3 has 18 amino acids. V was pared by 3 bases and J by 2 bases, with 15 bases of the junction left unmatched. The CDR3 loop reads CASSFPNVGTGNPYEQYF. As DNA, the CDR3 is TGTGCCAGCAGTTTCCCCAATGTGGGGACAGGTAATCCCTACGAGCAGTACTTC.

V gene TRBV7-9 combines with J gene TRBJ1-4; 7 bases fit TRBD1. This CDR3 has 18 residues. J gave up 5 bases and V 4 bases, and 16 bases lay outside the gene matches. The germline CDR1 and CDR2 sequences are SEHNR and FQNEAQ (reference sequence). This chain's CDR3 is CASSSSRSDRVGNEKLFF. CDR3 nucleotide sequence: TGTGCCAGCAGCTCCTCCCGTTCTGACAGGGTTGGAAATGAAAAACTGTTTTTT.

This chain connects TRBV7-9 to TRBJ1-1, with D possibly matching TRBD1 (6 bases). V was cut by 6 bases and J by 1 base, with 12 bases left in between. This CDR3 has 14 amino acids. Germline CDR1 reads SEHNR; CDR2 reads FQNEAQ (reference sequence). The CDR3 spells CASRTGGQNTEAFF. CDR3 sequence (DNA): TGTGCCAGCAGGACCGGGGGACAGAACACTGAAGCTTTCTTT.

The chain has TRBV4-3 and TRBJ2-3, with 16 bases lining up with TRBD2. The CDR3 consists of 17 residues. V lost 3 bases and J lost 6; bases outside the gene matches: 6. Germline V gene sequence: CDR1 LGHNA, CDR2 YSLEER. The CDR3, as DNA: TGCGCCAGCAGCCAGGGACTAGCGGGAGGGCCCAGGGATACGCAGTATTTT. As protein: CASSQGLAGGPRDTQYF.

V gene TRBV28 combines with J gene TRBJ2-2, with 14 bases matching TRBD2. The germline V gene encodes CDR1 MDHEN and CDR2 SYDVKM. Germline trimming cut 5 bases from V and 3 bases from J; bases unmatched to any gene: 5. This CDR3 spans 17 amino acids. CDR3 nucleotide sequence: TGTGCCAGCAGTCGGACTAGCGGGAGGAGGGACACCGGGGAGCTGTTTTTT. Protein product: CASSRTSGRRDTGELFF.

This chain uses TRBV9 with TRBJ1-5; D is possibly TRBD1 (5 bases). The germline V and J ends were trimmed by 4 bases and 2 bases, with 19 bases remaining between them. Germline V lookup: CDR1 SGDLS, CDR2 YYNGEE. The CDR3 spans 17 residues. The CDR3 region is CASSPQREGLGNQPQHF. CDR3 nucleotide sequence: TGTGCCAGCAGCCCGCAAAGGGAGGGACTCGGCAATCAGCCCCAGCATTTT. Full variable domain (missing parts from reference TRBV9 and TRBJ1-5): DSGVTQTPKHLITATGQRVTLRCSPRSGDLSVYWYQQSLDQGLQFLIQYYNGEERAKGNILERFSAQQFPDLHSELNLSSLELGDSALYFCASSPQREGLGNQPQHFGDGTRLSIL.

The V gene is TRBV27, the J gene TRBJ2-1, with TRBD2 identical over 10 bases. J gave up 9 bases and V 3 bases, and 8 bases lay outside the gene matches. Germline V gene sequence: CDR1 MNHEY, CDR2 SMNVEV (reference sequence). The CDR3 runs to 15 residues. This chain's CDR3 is CASSFSGRIFTEQFF. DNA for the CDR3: TGTGCCAGCAGTTTTAGCGGGAGGATCTTCACTGAGCAGTTCTTC.

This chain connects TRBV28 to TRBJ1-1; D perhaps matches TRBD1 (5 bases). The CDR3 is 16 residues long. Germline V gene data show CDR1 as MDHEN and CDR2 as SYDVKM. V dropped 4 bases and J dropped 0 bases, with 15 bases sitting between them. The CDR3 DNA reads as TGTGCCAGCAGTTCCCCCAGACAGACCCTGAACACTGAAGCTTTCTTT. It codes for CASSSPRQTLNTEAFF.

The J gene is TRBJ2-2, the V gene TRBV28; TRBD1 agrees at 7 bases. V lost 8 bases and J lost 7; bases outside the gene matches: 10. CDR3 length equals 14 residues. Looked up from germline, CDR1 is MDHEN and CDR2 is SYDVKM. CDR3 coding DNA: TGTGCCAGCCGACCCGGAACAGGGGTCGGGGAGCTGTTTTTT. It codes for CASRPGTGVGELFF.

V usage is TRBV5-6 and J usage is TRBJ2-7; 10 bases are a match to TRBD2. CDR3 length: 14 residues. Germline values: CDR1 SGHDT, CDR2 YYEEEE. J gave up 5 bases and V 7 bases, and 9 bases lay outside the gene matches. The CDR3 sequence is CASGVAGGWNEQYF. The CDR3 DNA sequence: TGTGCCAGCGGAGTAGCGGGAGGATGGAACGAGCAGTACTTC. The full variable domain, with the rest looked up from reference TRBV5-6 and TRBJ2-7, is DAGVTQSPTHLIKTRGQQVTLRCSPKSGHDTVSWYQQALGQGPQFIFQYYEEEERQRGNFPDRFSGHQFPNYSSELNVNALLLGDSALYLCASGVAGGWNEQYFGPGTRLTVT.

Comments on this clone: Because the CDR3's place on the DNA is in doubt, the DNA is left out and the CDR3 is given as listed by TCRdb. CDR3 amino acids: CASSSSGQDYGYTF. The chain combines TRBV27 with TRBJ1-2; the tabulated D call, TRBD1, remains unverified against the DNA. The germline V gene has CDR1 MNHEY and CDR2 SMNVEV (reference sequence). Ends included, the CDR3 has 14 residues.

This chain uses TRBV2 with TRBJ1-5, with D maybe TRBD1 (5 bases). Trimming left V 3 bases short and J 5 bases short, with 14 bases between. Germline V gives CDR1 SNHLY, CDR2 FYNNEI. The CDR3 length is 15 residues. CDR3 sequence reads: CASSEWGEGYQPQHF. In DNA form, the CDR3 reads TGTGCCAGCAGTGAGTGGGGGGAAGGATATCAGCCCCAGCATTTT.

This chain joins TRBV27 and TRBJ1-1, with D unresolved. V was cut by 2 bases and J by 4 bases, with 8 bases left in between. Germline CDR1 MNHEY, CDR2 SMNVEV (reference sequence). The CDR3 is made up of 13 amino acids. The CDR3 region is CASSLGEGTEAFF. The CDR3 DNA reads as TGTGCCAGCAGTTTAGGTGAGGGCACTGAAGCTTTCTTT.

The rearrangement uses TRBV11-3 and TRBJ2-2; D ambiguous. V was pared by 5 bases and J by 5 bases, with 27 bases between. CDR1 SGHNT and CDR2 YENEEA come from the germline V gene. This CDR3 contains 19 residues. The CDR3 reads CASSTASGLQLGFTGELFF. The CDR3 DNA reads TGTGCCAGCAGCACGGCTTCCGGTCTACAGTTGGGATTTACCGGGGAGCTGTTTTTT.

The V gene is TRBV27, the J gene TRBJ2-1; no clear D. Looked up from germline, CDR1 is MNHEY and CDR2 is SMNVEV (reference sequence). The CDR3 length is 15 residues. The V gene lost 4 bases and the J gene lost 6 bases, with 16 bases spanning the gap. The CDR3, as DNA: TGTGCCAGCAGTTCCCAGAGGTTTTTGGGCAATGAGCAGTTCTTC. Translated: CASSSQRFLGNEQFF.

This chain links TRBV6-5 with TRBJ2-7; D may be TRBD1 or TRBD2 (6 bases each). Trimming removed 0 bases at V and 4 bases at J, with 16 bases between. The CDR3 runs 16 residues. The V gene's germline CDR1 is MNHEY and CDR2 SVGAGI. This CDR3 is CASSYSGGPLFYEQYF. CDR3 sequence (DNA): TGTGCCAGCAGTTACTCGGGGGGCCCCTTGTTTTACGAGCAGTACTTC.

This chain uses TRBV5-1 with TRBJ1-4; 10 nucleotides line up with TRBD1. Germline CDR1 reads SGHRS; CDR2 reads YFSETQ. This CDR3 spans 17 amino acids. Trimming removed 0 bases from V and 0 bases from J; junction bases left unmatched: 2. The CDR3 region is CASSLGTGGATNEKLFF. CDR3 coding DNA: TGCGCCAGCAGCTTGGGGACAGGGGGTGCAACTAATGAAAAACTGTTTTTT.

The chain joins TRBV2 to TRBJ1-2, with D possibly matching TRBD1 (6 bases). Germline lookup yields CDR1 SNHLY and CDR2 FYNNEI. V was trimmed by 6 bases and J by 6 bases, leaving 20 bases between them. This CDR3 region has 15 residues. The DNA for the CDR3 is TGTGCCAGCAGGGACCCGAGGGGGAGAAGGGATGGCTACACCTTC. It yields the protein CASRDPRGRRDGYTF. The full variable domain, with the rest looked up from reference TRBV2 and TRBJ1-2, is EPEVTQTPSHQVTQMGQEVILRCVPISNHLYFYWYRQILGQKVEFLVSFYNNEISEKSEIFDDQFSVERPDGSNFTLKIRSTKLEDSAMYFCASRDPRGRRDGYTFGSGTRLTVV.

Here the CDR3 DNA reads TGTGCCAGCAGCCTGGGACTAGCGGGAGGGTTGGGAGAGACCCAGTACTTC. Its protein is CASSLGLAGGLGETQYF. V usage is TRBV5-6 and J usage is TRBJ2-5; 16 bases fit TRBD2. There are 17 residues in the CDR3. Trimming cost V 4 bases and J 4 bases; bases outside gene matches: 7. CDR1 is SGHDT, CDR2 YYEEEE, per germline.

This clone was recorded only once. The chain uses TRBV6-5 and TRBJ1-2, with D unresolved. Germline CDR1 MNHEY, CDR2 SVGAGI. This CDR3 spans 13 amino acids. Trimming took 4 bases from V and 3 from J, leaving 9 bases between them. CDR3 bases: TGTGCCAGCAGTTCCGGCCTTCACTATGGCTACACCTTC. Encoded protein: CASSSGLHYGYTF.